Listed here are 26 T cell receptor beta chains from one sample, sequenced in a study of T cell responses to AZD1222 COVID-19 vaccine. Sequencing was performed with immunoSEQ multiplex PCR; in TCRdb, only in-frame clones are kept and a portion is missing. Here the sample spans 200,000 or so clones, roughly 92% being singletons. The material sequenced was peripheral blood, taken 28 days after the second AZD1222 dose. The receptor source for this set is an adult who received the AZD1222 COVID-19 vaccine.

The chain is built from TRBV11-2 and TRBJ1-1; TRBD1 might be the D (5 bases). V lost 2 bases and J 1 base, leaving 8 bases between the germline ends. Germline CDR1 reads SGHAT; CDR2 reads FQNNGV. The length of the CDR3 is 14 residues. In DNA form, the CDR3 reads TGTGCCAGCAGCTTAAGAGGGGAGAACACTGAAGCTTTCTTT. It is translated as CASSLRGENTEAFF.

The V and J genes are TRBV7-2 and TRBJ1-5, with 9 bases fitting TRBD1. This CDR3 is built from 15 residues. The germline V gene has CDR1 SGHTA and CDR2 FQGNSA. V lost 5 bases and J lost 8; bases outside the gene matches: 10. The CDR3 DNA reads TGTGCCAGCAGCCAAGGACAGGGGAGATTGGAGCCCCAGCATTTT. Translation gives CASSQGQGRLEPQHF.

The chain carries TRBV5-1 and TRBJ1-5, with D tentatively TRBD1 (5 bases). V was pared by 0 bases and J by 5 bases, with 9 bases between. This CDR3 is 14 amino acids long. CDR1 is SGHRS and CDR2 is YFSETQ in the germline V gene. This chain's CDR3 is CASSLDGGYQPQHF. Written as DNA, the CDR3 is TGCGCCAGCAGCTTGGATGGGGGTTATCAGCCCCAGCATTTT.

The chain is built from TRBV11-1 and TRBJ2-7; D gene uncertain. The germline V and J ends were trimmed by 1 base and 2 bases, with 12 bases remaining between them. This CDR3 spans 15 amino acids. Germline CDR1 SGHAT, CDR2 FQDESV (reference sequence). CDR3 protein: CASSLESGQTYEQYF. DNA for the CDR3: TGTGCCAGCAGCTTAGAGTCAGGCCAAACCTACGAGCAGTACTTC.

The chain couples TRBV7-2 to TRBJ1-5; D ambiguous. This CDR3 is built from 16 residues. The germline V gene encodes CDR1 SGHTA and CDR2 FQGNSA. With 2 bases removed from V and 3 bases from J, the gap between germline ends came to 14 bases. In DNA, the CDR3 is TGTGCCAGCAGCTTACGCGGGTCCGATAACAATCAGCCCCAGCATTTT. Translation: CASSLRGSDNNQPQHF.

V usage is TRBV9 and J usage is TRBJ2-3; D remains unclear. This CDR3 spans 13 amino acids. V was cut by 2 bases and J by 4 bases, with 8 bases left in between. Germline-derived CDR1 and CDR2 are SGDLS and YYNGEE. CDR3 region: CASSVDGSDTQYF. As DNA, the CDR3 is TGTGCCAGCAGCGTGGACGGGTCAGATACGCAGTATTTT.

The chain has TRBV7-9 and TRBJ1-1, with TRBD1 matching over 7 bases. This CDR3 is 15 amino acids long. Germline CDR1 and CDR2: SEHNR and FQNEAQ (reference sequence). V lost 5 bases, J lost 3 bases, and 9 bases stayed unmatched. CDR3 sequence (DNA): TGTGCCAGCAGCGTTCAGGGGGTAGCGTACACTGAAGCTTTCTTT. This translates into CASSVQGVAYTEAFF. Using reference TRBV7-9 and TRBJ1-1 for the parts outside the CDR3, the full variable domain is DTGVSQNPRHKITKRGQNVTFRCDPISEHNRLYWYRQTLGQGPEFLTYFQNEAQLEKSRLLSDRFSAERPKGSFSTLEIQRTEQGDSAMYLCASSVQGVAYTEAFFGQGTRLTVV.

The chain links TRBV9 to TRBJ2-7; 7 nucleotides line up with TRBD1. V shed 0 bases and J 0 bases; nucleotides not matched to a gene: 3. The germline V gene has CDR1 SGDLS and CDR2 YYNGEE. The CDR3 sequence is 15 residues long. In nucleotides, the CDR3 is TGTGCCAGCAGCGTAGCTTGGGACAGCTCCTACGAGCAGTACTTC. Amino acids: CASSVAWDSSYEQYF.

The chain employs TRBV12-5 and TRBJ1-4; no clear D. The CDR3 contains 13 residues. V was trimmed by 5 bases and J by 7 bases, leaving 11 bases between them. Germline CDR1 is LGHNT and CDR2 is FRNRAP. The chain's CDR3 is CASGASLSEKLFF. CDR3 sequence (DNA): TGTGCTAGTGGTGCGAGTTTAAGTGAAAAACTGTTTTTT.

This clone has just a few counts. This chain connects TRBV5-1 to TRBJ2-1; no definite D call. Germline V gene data show CDR1 as SGHRS and CDR2 as YFSETQ. The CDR3 totals 16 residues. Trimming took 3 bases from V and 0 from J, leaving 13 bases between them. The CDR3 spells CASSSRSSSSYNEQFF. CDR3 bases: TGCGCCAGCAGCTCACGATCCTCTAGCTCCTACAATGAGCAGTTCTTC.

The rearrangement links TRBV7-9 to TRBJ2-3, with D unclear. V lost 4 bases and J 6 bases, leaving 8 bases between the germline ends. This CDR3 is 12 amino acids long. Germline V lookup: CDR1 SEHNR, CDR2 FQNEAQ (reference sequence). In nucleotides, the CDR3 is TGTGCCAGCAGCTCTCTGTCGGATACGCAGTATTTT. Translating gives CASSSLSDTQYF. Drawing the rest from reference TRBV7-9 and TRBJ2-3, the complete variable domain is DTGVSQNPRHKITKRGQNVTFRCDPISEHNRLYWYRQTLGQGPEFLTYFQNEAQLEKSRLLSDRFSAERPKGSFSTLEIQRTEQGDSAMYLCASSSLSDTQYFGPGTRLTVL.

J is TRBJ1-2 and V is TRBV4-2, with 9 nucleotides matching TRBD1. Germline CDR1 LGHNA, CDR2 YNFKEQ. Trimming removed 1 base from V and 2 bases from J; junction bases left unmatched: 2. This CDR3 region has 15 residues. DNA of the CDR3: TGTGCCAGCAGCCAAGGACAGGGGGGGAACTATGGCTACACCTTC. It codes for CASSQGQGGNYGYTF.

This clone showed up just a few times. The chain couples TRBV28 to TRBJ1-1; D ambiguous. The ends were cut back, 2 bases at V and 1 base at J, with 2 bases in the middle. There are 12 residues in the CDR3. The V gene's germline CDR1 is MDHEN and CDR2 SYDVKM. The CDR3: CASSLGNTEAFF. CDR3 DNA: TGTGCCAGCAGTTTAGGGAACACTGAAGCTTTCTTT.

This chain connects TRBV9 to TRBJ1-1; 8 bases align to TRBD1. V trimming: 0 bases; J trimming: 1 base; junction bases outside the gene matches: 2. The CDR3 is made up of 15 amino acids. Germline-derived CDR1 and CDR2 are SGDLS and YYNGEE. The CDR3 loop is CASSVGGTGNTEAFF. CDR3 nucleotide sequence: TGTGCCAGCAGCGTAGGGGGGACAGGGAACACTGAAGCTTTCTTT.

V is TRBV19 and J is TRBJ2-3; D uncertain. CDR1 is LNHDA and CDR2 is SQIVND in the germline V gene (reference sequence). V lost 4 bases and J 0 bases, leaving 11 bases between the germline ends. The CDR3 extends over 15 amino acids. In DNA, the CDR3 is TGTGCCAGTAGTACCCTATCGACTAGCACAGATACGCAGTATTTT. Its translation: CASSTLSTSTDTQYF. Full variable domain (missing parts from reference TRBV19 and TRBJ2-3): DGGITQSPKYLFRKEGQNVTLSCEQNLNHDAMYWYRQDPGQGLRLIYYSQIVNDFQKGDIAEGYSVSREKKESFPLTVTSAQKNPTAFYLCASSTLSTSTDTQYFGPGTRLTVL.

The gene calls are TRBV24-1 and TRBJ2-3; no clear D gene. The CDR3 has 14 residues. V was pared by 4 bases and J by 4 bases, with 11 bases between. CDR1 is KGHDR and CDR2 is SFDVKD in the germline V gene. The CDR3 reads CATSDSSKPDTQYF. CDR3 sequence (DNA): TGTGCCACCAGTGACTCTTCCAAGCCAGATACGCAGTATTTT.

V gene TRBV6-5 combines with J gene TRBJ1-1; no clear D. V was shortened by 7 bases and J by 3 bases, with 15 bases between the two germline ends. The CDR3 contains 14 residues. Germline CDR1 MNHEY, CDR2 SVGAGI. The CDR3 DNA sequence: TGTGCCAGCACCATTCGGGGAGATGACACTGAAGCTTTCTTT. Translating gives CASTIRGDDTEAFF.

The chain has TRBV9 and TRBJ1-1, with D maybe TRBD1 (5 bases). The V gene lost 2 bases and the J gene lost 0 bases, with 8 bases spanning the gap. Germline CDR1 reads SGDLS; CDR2 reads YYNGEE. The CDR3 extends over 14 amino acids. The CDR3 spells CASSVGALNTEAFF. In DNA form, the CDR3 reads TGTGCCAGCAGCGTTGGGGCCCTGAACACTGAAGCTTTCTTT.

The gene calls are TRBV19 and TRBJ2-1; the match to TRBD2 covers 9 bases. Germline V gives CDR1 LNHDA, CDR2 SQIVND (reference sequence). The CDR3 consists of 15 residues. Unmatched junction bases numbered 3, after V lost 2 bases and J lost 4 bases. CDR3 loop: CASSIRLAVYNEQFF. The CDR3, as DNA: TGTGCCAGTAGTATAAGACTAGCGGTATACAATGAGCAGTTCTTC.

This clone was picked up a small number of times. The rearrangement uses TRBV11-2 and TRBJ1-1; 8 bases are shared with TRBD1. The V segment lost 1 base and the J segment 1 base; nucleotides outside the gene matches: 2. CDR1 is SGHAT and CDR2 is FQNNGV in the germline V gene. This CDR3 spans 15 amino acids. The DNA for the CDR3 is TGTGCCAGCAGCTTAGGGCAGGGGGCGAACACTGAAGCTTTCTTT. Residues: CASSLGQGANTEAFF.

The chain is built from TRBV6-5 and TRBJ2-5, with D maybe TRBD2 (5 bases). This CDR3 is 12 amino acids long. The ends were cut back, 5 bases at V and 5 bases at J, with 9 bases in the middle. CDR1 is MNHEY, CDR2 SVGAGI, per germline. The CDR3 sequence: CASSPGEETQYF. DNA for the CDR3: TGTGCCAGCAGTCCCGGGGAGGAGACCCAGTACTTC.

This chain joins TRBV9 and TRBJ2-1; D tentatively fits TRBD1 or TRBD2 (6 bases each). V lost 0 bases, J lost 6 bases, and 13 bases lay in between. Germline CDR1 is SGDLS and CDR2 is YYNGEE. This CDR3 has 15 amino acids. The CDR3 region is CASSVDGGSTNEQFF. CDR3 sequence (DNA): TGTGCCAGCAGCGTAGACGGGGGCTCGACCAATGAGCAGTTCTTC. The full variable domain, rest sourced from reference TRBV9 and TRBJ2-1, is DSGVTQTPKHLITATGQRVTLRCSPRSGDLSVYWYQQSLDQGLQFLIQYYNGEERAKGNILERFSAQQFPDLHSELNLSSLELGDSALYFCASSVDGGSTNEQFFGPGTRLTVL.

This chain links TRBV2 with TRBJ1-6, with no clear D. V was shortened by 4 bases and J by 0 bases, with 7 bases between the two germline ends. CDR3 length: 15 residues. Germline V gene lookup returns CDR1 SNHLY and CDR2 FYNNEI. CDR3 residues: CASSVGSSYNSPLHF. The CDR3 nucleotides read TGTGCCAGCAGTGTGGGCAGCTCCTATAATTCACCCCTCCACTTT.

V and J are TRBV29-1 and TRBJ1-1, with D hard to call. The CDR3 spans 12 residues. Germline CDR1 is SQVTM and CDR2 is ANQGSEA. The V and J ends lost 8 bases and 7 bases respectively, with 17 bases between them. This CDR3 reads CSLKRVADEAFF. In DNA form, the CDR3 reads TGCAGCCTGAAGAGGGTGGCGGATGAAGCTTTCTTT.

Worth noting for this clone: Relative to the germline gene, one junction end is altered; a read error may explain this. The chain has TRBV30 and TRBJ1-4; D remains ambiguous. Germline loops: CDR1 GTSNPN, CDR2 SVGIG (reference sequence). This CDR3 has 13 residues. The CDR3 coding sequence is TGTGCCTGGAGTGTTGACCTCATGTCCCCCGCCGTATTT. It encodes CAWSVDLMSPAVF.

The chain recombines TRBV4-1 with TRBJ1-2, with TRBD1 as a possible D gene (6 bases). V lost 3 bases, J lost 5 bases, and 10 bases lay in between. The CDR3 has 13 residues. Germline CDR1 and CDR2: MGHRA and YSYEKL. This chain's CDR3 is CASSQDGQYGYTF. The CDR3 coding sequence is TGCGCCAGCAGCCAGGACGGACAGTATGGCTACACCTTC.